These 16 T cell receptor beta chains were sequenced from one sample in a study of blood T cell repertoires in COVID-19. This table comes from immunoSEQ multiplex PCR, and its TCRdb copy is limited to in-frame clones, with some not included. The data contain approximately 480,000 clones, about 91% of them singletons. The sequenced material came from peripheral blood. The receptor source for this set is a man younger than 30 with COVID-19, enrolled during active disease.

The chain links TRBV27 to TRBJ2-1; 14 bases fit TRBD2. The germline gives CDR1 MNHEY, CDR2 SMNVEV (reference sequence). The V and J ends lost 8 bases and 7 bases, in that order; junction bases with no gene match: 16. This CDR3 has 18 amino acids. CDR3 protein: CASAGLTSGLAGENEQFF. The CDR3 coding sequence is TGTGCCAGCGCTGGACTTACATCGGGACTAGCGGGAGAAAATGAGCAGTTCTTC.

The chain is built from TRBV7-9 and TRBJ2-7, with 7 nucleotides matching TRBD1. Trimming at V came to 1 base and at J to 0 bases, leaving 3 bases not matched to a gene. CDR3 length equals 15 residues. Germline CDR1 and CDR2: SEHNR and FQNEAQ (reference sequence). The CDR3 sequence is CASSLEGQVSYEQYF. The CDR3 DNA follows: TGTGCCAGCAGCTTAGAAGGACAGGTCTCCTACGAGCAGTACTTC.

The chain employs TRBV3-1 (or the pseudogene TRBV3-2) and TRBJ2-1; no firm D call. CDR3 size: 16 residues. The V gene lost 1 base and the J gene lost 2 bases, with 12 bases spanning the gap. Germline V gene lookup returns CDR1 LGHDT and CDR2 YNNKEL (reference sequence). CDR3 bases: TGTGCCAGCAGCCAAGTCGCCAGGTTCCCCTACAATGAGCAGTTCTTC. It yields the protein CASSQVARFPYNEQFF.

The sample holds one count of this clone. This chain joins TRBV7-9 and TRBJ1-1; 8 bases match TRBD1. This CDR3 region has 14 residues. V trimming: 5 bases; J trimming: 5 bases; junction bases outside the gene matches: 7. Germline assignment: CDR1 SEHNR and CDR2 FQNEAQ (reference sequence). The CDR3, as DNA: TGTGCCAGCAGCGACGCAGGGGGCTTTACTGAAGCTTTCTTT. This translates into CASSDAGGFTEAFF.

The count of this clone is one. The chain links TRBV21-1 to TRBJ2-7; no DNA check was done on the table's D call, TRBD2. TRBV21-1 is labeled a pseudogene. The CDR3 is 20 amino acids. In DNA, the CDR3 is TGTGCCAGCAGCCGCCCCTTAATGCGGCTAGCGGGAGTTGGGGCCTACGAGCAGTACTTC. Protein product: CASSRPLMRLAGVGAYEQYF.

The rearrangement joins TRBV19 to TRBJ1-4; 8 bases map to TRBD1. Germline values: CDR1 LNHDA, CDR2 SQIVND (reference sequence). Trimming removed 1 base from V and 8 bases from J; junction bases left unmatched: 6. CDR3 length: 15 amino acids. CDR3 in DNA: TGTGCCAGTAGTATAGGCAGACAGGGGTTAGAAAAACTGTTTTTT. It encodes CASSIGRQGLEKLFF.

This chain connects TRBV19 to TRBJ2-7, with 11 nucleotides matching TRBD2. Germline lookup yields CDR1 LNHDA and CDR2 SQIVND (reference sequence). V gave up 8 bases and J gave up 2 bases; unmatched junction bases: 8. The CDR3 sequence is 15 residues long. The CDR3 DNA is TGTGCCAGTGGCCTGGGGGGACTAGCGGCCTACGAGCAGTACTTC. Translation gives CASGLGGLAAYEQYF.

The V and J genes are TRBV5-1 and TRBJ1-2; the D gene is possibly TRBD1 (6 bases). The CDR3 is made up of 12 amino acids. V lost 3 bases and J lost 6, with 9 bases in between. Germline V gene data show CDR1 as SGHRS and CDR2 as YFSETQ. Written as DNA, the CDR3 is TGCGCCAGCAGCTCCGGGACACATGGCTACACCTTC. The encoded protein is CASSSGTHGYTF.

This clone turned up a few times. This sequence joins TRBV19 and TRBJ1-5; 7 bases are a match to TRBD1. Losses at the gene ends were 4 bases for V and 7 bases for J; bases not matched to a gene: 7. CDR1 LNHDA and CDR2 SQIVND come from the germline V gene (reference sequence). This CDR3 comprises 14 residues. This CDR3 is CASSTQGQEQPQHF. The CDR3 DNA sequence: TGTGCCAGTAGTACCCAAGGACAGGAGCAGCCCCAGCATTTT. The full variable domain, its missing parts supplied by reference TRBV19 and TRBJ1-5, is DGGITQSPKYLFRKEGQNVTLSCEQNLNHDAMYWYRQDPGQGLRLIYYSQIVNDFQKGDIAEGYSVSREKKESFPLTVTSAQKNPTAFYLCASSTQGQEQPQHFGDGTRLSIL.

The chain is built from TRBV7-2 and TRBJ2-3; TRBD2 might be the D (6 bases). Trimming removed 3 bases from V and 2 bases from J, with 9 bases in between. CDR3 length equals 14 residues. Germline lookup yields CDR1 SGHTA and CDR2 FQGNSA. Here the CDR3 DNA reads TGTGCCAGCAGCTTTGGGACTTACACAGATACGCAGTATTTT. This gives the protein CASSFGTYTDTQYF.

CDR3 sequence reads: CASSRNGADTQYF. CDR3 nucleotide sequence: TGTGCCAGCAGTCGGAACGGGGCAGATACGCAGTATTTT. The chain uses TRBV3-1 (or the pseudogene TRBV3-2) and TRBJ2-3; the D gene is possibly TRBD2 (5 bases). This CDR3 spans 13 amino acids. Germline V lookup: CDR1 LGHDT, CDR2 YNNKEL (reference sequence). V lost 6 bases and J lost 4, with 11 bases in between.

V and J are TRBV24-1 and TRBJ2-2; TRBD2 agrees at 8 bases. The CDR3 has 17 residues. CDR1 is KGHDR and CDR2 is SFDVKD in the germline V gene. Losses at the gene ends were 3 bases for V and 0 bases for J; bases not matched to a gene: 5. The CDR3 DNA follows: TGTGCCACCAGTGATCCCAAAGCGGGAGCGAACACCGGGGAGCTGTTTTTT. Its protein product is CATSDPKAGANTGELFF.

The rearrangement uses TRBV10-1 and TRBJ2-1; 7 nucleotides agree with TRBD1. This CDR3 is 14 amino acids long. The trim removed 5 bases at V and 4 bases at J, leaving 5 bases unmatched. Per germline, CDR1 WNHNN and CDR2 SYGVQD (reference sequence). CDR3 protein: CASSSGTVYNEQFF. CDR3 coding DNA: TGCGCCAGCAGTTCAGGGACAGTTTACAATGAGCAGTTCTTC.

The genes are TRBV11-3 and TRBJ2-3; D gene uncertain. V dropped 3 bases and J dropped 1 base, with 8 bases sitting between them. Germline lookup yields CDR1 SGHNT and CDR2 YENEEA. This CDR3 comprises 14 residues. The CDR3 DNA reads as TGTGCCAGCAGCTTTGCGGCTGGCACAGATACGCAGTATTTT. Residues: CASSFAAGTDTQYF.

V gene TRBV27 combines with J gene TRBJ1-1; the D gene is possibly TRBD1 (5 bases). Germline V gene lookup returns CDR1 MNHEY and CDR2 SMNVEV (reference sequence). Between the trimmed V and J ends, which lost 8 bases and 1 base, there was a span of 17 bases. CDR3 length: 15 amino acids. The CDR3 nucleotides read TGTGCCAGCCAACTCACGCAGGGAGGGAACACTGAAGCTTTCTTT. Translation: CASQLTQGGNTEAFF.

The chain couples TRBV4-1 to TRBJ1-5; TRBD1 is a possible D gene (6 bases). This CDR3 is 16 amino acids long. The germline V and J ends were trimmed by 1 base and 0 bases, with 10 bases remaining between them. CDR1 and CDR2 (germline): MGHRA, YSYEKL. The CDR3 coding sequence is TGCGCCAGCAGCCAAGGCAGGGGTTATAGCAATCAGCCCCAGCATTTT. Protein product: CASSQGRGYSNQPQHF.